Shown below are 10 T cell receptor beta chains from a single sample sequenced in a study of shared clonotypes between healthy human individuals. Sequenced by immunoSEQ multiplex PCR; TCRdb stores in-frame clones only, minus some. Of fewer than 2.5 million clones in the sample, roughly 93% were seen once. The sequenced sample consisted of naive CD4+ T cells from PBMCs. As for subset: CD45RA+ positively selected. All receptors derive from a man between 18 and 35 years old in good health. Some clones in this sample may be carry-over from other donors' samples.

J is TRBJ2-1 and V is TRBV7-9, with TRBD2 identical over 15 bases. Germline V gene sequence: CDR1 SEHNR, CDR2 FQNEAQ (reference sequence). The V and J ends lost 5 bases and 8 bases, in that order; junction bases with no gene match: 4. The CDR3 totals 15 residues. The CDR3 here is CASSPGLAGGHEQFF. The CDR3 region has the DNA TGTGCCAGCAGCCCAGGACTAGCGGGAGGGCATGAGCAGTTCTTC. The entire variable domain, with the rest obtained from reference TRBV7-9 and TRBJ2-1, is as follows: DTGVSQNPRHKITKRGQNVTFRCDPISEHNRLYWYRQTLGQGPEFLTYFQNEAQLEKSRLLSDRFSAERPKGSFSTLEIQRTEQGDSAMYLCASSPGLAGGHEQFFGPGTRLTVL.

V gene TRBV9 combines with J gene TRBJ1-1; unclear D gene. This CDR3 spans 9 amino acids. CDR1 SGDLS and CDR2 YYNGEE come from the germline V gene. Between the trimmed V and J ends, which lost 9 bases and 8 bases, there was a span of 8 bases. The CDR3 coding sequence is TGTGCCAACGGAGACGAAGCTTTCTTT. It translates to CANGDEAFF.

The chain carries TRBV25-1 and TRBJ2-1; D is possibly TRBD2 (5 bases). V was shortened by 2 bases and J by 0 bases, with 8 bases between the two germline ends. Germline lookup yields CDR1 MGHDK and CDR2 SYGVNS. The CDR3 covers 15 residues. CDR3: CASSEPGSSYNEQFF. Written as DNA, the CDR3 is TGTGCCAGCAGTGAACCGGGGAGCTCCTACAATGAGCAGTTCTTC.

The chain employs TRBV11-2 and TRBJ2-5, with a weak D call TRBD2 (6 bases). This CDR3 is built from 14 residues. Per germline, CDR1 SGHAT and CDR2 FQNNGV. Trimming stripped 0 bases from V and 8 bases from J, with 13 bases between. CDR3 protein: CASSLDQGSGTQYF. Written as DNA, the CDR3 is TGTGCCAGCAGCTTAGATCAAGGTAGCGGAACCCAGTACTTC.

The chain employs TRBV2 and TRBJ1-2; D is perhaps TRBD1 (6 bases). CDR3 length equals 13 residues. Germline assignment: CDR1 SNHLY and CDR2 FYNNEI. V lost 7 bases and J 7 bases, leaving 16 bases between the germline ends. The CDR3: CASTTGSLIGYTF. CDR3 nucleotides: TGTGCCAGCACTACAGGGAGTTTGATTGGCTACACCTTC. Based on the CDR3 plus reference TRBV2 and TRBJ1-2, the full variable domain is EPEVTQTPSHQVTQMGQEVILRCVPISNHLYFYWYRQILGQKVEFLVSFYNNEISEKSEIFDDQFSVERPDGSNFTLKIRSTKLEDSAMYFCASTTGSLIGYTFGSGTRLTVV.

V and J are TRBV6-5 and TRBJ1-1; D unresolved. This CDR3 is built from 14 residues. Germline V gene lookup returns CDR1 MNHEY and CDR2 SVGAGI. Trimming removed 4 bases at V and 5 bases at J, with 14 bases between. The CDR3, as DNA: TGTGCCAGCAGTTCCATGGGCGCGGGTACTGAAGCTTTCTTT. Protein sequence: CASSSMGAGTEAFF.

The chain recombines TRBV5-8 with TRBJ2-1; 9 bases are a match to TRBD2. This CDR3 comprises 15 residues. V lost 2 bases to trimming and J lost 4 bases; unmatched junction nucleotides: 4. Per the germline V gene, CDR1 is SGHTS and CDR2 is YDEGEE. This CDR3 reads CASSLRLAEYNEQFF. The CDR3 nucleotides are TGTGCCAGCAGCTTACGACTAGCGGAGTACAATGAGCAGTTCTTC.

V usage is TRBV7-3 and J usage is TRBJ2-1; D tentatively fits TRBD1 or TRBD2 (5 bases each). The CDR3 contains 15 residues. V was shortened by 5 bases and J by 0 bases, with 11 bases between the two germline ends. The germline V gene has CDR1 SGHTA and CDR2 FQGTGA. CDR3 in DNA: TGTGCCAGCAGCCGGGACCAGAGCTCCTACAATGAGCAGTTCTTC. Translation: CASSRDQSSYNEQFF.

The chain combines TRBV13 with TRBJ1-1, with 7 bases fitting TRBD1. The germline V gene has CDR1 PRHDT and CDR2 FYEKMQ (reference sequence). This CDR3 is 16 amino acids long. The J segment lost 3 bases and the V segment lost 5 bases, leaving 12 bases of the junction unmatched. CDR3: CASSPHTQGFYTEAFF. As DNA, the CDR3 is TGTGCCAGCAGCCCCCATACACAGGGGTTCTACACTGAAGCTTTCTTT.

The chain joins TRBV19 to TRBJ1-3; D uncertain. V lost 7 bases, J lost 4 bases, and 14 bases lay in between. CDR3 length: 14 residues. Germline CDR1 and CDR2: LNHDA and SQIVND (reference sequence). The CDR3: CASIVRADGNTIYF. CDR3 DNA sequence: TGTGCCAGTATTGTCCGGGCCGACGGAAACACCATATATTTT.